These 22 T cell receptor beta chains came from one sample sequenced in a study of shared clonotypes between healthy human individuals. Data came from immunoSEQ multiplex PCR; TCRdb stores just in-frame clones and leaves some out. Of approximately 2,300,000 clones detected, about 90% appear once; the ten largest clones hold 0.37%. The material sequenced was naive CD4+ T cells from PBMCs. As for subset: CD45RA+ positively selected. The receptors originated from a young man in good health. Some clones in this sample may be carry-over from other donors' samples.

The chain joins TRBV28 to TRBJ1-2; a possible D gene is TRBD1 (5 bases). Trimming pared 5 bases from V and 4 bases from J, leaving 17 bases between. The CDR3 is 15 residues long. Germline V lookup: CDR1 MDHEN, CDR2 SYDVKM. The CDR3 coding sequence is TGTGCCAGCAGTCGAACATCTACAGGTCGCTATGGCTACACCTTC. Amino acids: CASSRTSTGRYGYTF.

This chain links TRBV2 with TRBJ2-5; 7 bases agree with TRBD2. Germline loops: CDR1 SNHLY, CDR2 FYNNEI. The V segment lost 7 bases and the J segment 7 bases; nucleotides outside the gene matches: 9. CDR3 length: 13 residues. The CDR3 DNA is TGTGCCAGCACGGCGGGGGTGTTGGCGACCCAGTACTTC. Protein product: CASTAGVLATQYF.

V gene TRBV12-5 combines with J gene TRBJ2-2; no definite D call. This CDR3 spans 16 amino acids. V was pared by 5 bases and J by 0 bases, with 13 bases between. Germline V gene data show CDR1 as LGHNT and CDR2 as FRNRAP. CDR3 DNA: TGTGCTAGTGGTCTGACGGTAACTTCGAACACCGGGGAGCTGTTTTTT. This sequence encodes CASGLTVTSNTGELFF.

The genes are TRBV5-1 and TRBJ1-4; D is undetermined. V shed 0 bases and J shed 8 bases, with 17 bases lying between them. The CDR3 has 16 residues. Germline CDR1 SGHRS, CDR2 YFSETQ. This chain's CDR3 is CASSLGIVLSGEKLFF. For the CDR3, the DNA is TGCGCCAGCAGCTTGGGGATCGTTCTCTCTGGGGAAAAACTGTTTTTT.

The CDR3 coding sequence is TGTGCCATCAGTGATGGGATTTACGAGCAGTACTTC. Its translation is CAISDGIYEQYF. The gene calls are TRBV10-3 and TRBJ2-7; D is unclear. This CDR3 is 12 amino acids long. Germline CDR1 ENHRY, CDR2 SYGVKD. The V gene lost 3 bases and the J gene lost 4 bases, with 7 bases spanning the gap.

This clone was seen a single time. This sequence joins TRBV30 and TRBJ1-4; D perhaps matches TRBD1 (5 bases). The germline V gene has CDR1 GTSNPN and CDR2 SVGIG (reference sequence). CDR3 size: 11 residues. CDR3 DNA sequence: TGTGCGTCAGGGAGAAGGGAAAAACTGTTTTTT. It is translated as CASGRREKLFF.

V gene TRBV6-1 combines with J gene TRBJ2-5; TRBD1 agrees at 7 bases. The CDR3 sequence is 14 residues long. V lost 7 bases to trimming and J lost 2 bases; unmatched junction nucleotides: 7. Germline CDR1 and CDR2: MNHNS and SASEGT. CDR3 sequence reads: CASTNTGVQETQYF. The CDR3 nucleotides are TGTGCCAGCACTAATACAGGGGTACAAGAGACCCAGTACTTC.

V usage is TRBV5-1 and J usage is TRBJ2-7; D might be TRBD1 (7 bases). V lost 0 bases and J 3 bases, leaving 28 bases between the germline ends. This CDR3 is built from 20 residues. The germline V gene encodes CDR1 SGHRS and CDR2 YFSETQ. The CDR3 DNA reads TGCGCCAGCAGCTTGGTAGTATTGGGGGGAAGTTGGACAGGACACTACGAGCAGTACTTC. The encoded protein is CASSLVVLGGSWTGHYEQYF. The entire variable domain, with the rest obtained from reference TRBV5-1 and TRBJ2-7, is as follows: KAGVTQTPRYLIKTRGQQVTLSCSPISGHRSVSWYQQTPGQGLQFLFEYFSETQRNKGNFPGRFSGRQFSNSRSEMNVSTLELGDSALYLCASSLVVLGGSWTGHYEQYFGPGTRLTVT.

V is TRBV6-1 and J is TRBJ2-3; no clear D gene. This CDR3 contains 13 residues. The germline gives CDR1 MNHNS, CDR2 SASEGT. Deletions cut 7 bases from V and 4 bases from J, with 12 bases between. The CDR3 region is CASKVSPPDTQYF. CDR3 sequence (DNA): TGTGCCAGCAAGGTTAGCCCCCCAGATACGCAGTATTTT.

The chain carries TRBV29-1 and TRBJ1-2; D is perhaps TRBD1 (6 bases). Germline V gene data show CDR1 as SQVTM and CDR2 as ANQGSEA. With 6 bases removed from V and 4 bases from J, the gap between germline ends came to 15 bases. The CDR3 runs to 13 residues. The DNA for the CDR3 is TGCAGCGTCGGGATCGGACAGAGCTATGGCTACACCTTC. It encodes CSVGIGQSYGYTF.

The chain employs TRBV5-6 and TRBJ1-2, with a possible D match to TRBD1 (5 bases). Germline V gives CDR1 SGHDT, CDR2 YYEEEE. Trimming took 2 bases from V and 6 from J, leaving 11 bases between them. This CDR3 is 13 amino acids long. The CDR3 DNA follows: TGTGCCAGCAGCTTTGAGAGGGGTCATGGCTACACCTTC. The encoded protein is CASSFERGHGYTF.

CDR3 in amino acids: CASRGGASGTRYNEQFF. CDR3 DNA sequence: TGTGCCAGCCGCGGGGGGGCTAGCGGGACCCGCTACAATGAGCAGTTCTTC. This chain uses TRBV27 with TRBJ2-1; 9 bases align to TRBD2. Losses at the gene ends were 8 bases for V and 3 bases for J; bases not matched to a gene: 14. Germline V gene sequence: CDR1 MNHEY, CDR2 SMNVEV (reference sequence). This CDR3 contains 17 residues.

The chain recombines TRBV11-3 with TRBJ2-3, with 12 bases identical to TRBD2. The CDR3 consists of 16 residues. Trimming took 5 bases from V and 2 from J; bases not matched to a gene: 5. Germline lookup yields CDR1 SGHNT and CDR2 YENEEA. Written as DNA, the CDR3 is TGTGCCAGCAGCCAGGGACTAGCGGGTGACACAGATACGCAGTATTTT. It is translated as CASSQGLAGDTDTQYF. Combining the CDR3 with reference TRBV11-3 and TRBJ2-3 gives the whole variable domain EAGVVQSPRYKIIEKKQPVAFWCNPISGHNTLYWYLQNLGQGPELLIRYENEEAVDDSQLPKDRFSAERLKGVDSTLKIQPAELGDSAVYLCASSQGLAGDTDTQYFGPGTRLTVL.

The rearrangement links TRBV9 to TRBJ2-3, with D maybe TRBD2 (5 bases). The length of the CDR3 is 15 residues. Germline CDR1 is SGDLS and CDR2 is YYNGEE. With 3 bases removed from V and 6 bases from J, the gap between germline ends came to 17 bases. The CDR3 nucleotides read TGTGCCAGCAGCGCCTCGGACTGGCCGGGGGATACGCAGTATTTT. Translated: CASSASDWPGDTQYF.

This rearrangement joins TRBV12-5 to TRBJ2-5, with D tentatively TRBD1 (5 bases). Germline lookup yields CDR1 LGHNT and CDR2 FRNRAP. This CDR3 contains 14 residues. The V end was cut by 3 bases, the J end by 3 bases, with 11 bases between. In nucleotides, the CDR3 is TGTGCTAGTGGTTTCGGCAGGGCGGAAGAGACCCAGTACTTC. It specifies CASGFGRAEETQYF.

The V call is TRBV18, the J call TRBJ2-7; unclear D gene. Trimming shortened V by 2 bases and J by 2 bases, and 10 bases separated the two germline ends. The germline CDR1 and CDR2 sequences are KGHSH and LQKENI. The length of the CDR3 is 14 residues. The CDR3 DNA is TGTGCCAGCTCACCAGGACGGACCACCTACGAGCAGTACTTC. It translates to CASSPGRTTYEQYF. The whole variable domain, filled in from reference TRBV18 and TRBJ2-7, reads NAGVMQNPRHLVRRRGQEARLRCSPMKGHSHVYWYRQLPEEGLKFMVYLQKENIIDESGMPKERFSAEFPKEGPSILRIQQVVRGDSAAYFCASSPGRTTYEQYFGPGTRLTVT.

The CDR3 is CASSSPTSGASYEQYF. CDR3 sequence (DNA): TGTGCCAGCAGTTCCCCGACTAGCGGGGCCTCCTACGAGCAGTACTTC. V usage is TRBV6-5 and J usage is TRBJ2-7; 11 nucleotides align to TRBD2. Germline CDR1 and CDR2: MNHEY and SVGAGI. Germline trimming cut 4 bases from V and 0 bases from J; bases unmatched to any gene: 5. This CDR3 is built from 16 residues.

The chain uses TRBV5-1 and TRBJ2-5; a weak D match, TRBD2 (6 bases). Germline CDR1 is SGHRS and CDR2 is YFSETQ. With 4 bases removed from V and 6 bases from J, the gap between germline ends came to 25 bases. This CDR3 spans 17 amino acids. The CDR3, as DNA: TGCGCCAGCAGCATACGAACGGGACTCCCCGGTGAGAAGACCCAGTACTTC. Protein product: CASSIRTGLPGEKTQYF.

This rearrangement joins TRBV9 to TRBJ2-1; TRBD2 is a possible D gene (6 bases). The germline V and J ends were trimmed by 3 bases and 0 bases, with 16 bases remaining between them. This CDR3 contains 17 residues. In germline, CDR1 is SGDLS, CDR2 YYNGEE. As DNA, the CDR3 is TGTGCCAGCAGCGAGGGGCTCTGGGACTCCTCCTACAATGAGCAGTTCTTC. Translation gives CASSEGLWDSSYNEQFF.

The chain combines TRBV7-6 with TRBJ2-2, with unresolved D. The CDR3 loop spans 12 amino acids. Trimming pared 3 bases from V and 5 bases from J, leaving 4 bases between. The germline V gene encodes CDR1 SGHVS and CDR2 FNYEAQ. The CDR3: CASSFLTGELFF. CDR3 nucleotides: TGTGCCAGCAGCTTCCTGACCGGGGAGCTGTTTTTT.

The V call is TRBV10-3, the J call TRBJ2-1; 8 nucleotides agree with TRBD2. CDR3 length equals 15 residues. The trim removed 2 bases at V and 3 bases at J, leaving 3 bases unmatched. CDR1 and CDR2 (germline): ENHRY, SYGVKD. CDR3 protein: CAISEGSGVYNEQFF. The CDR3 DNA is TGTGCCATCAGTGAGGGTAGCGGGGTCTACAATGAGCAGTTCTTC.

The chain is built from TRBV5-1 and TRBJ2-7; 10 bases align to TRBD2. This CDR3 spans 15 amino acids. The germline V gene encodes CDR1 SGHRS and CDR2 YFSETQ. The V segment lost 4 bases and the J segment 2 bases; nucleotides outside the gene matches: 6. The CDR3 loop reads CASSMGLAQTYEQYF. The CDR3 DNA reads TGCGCCAGCAGCATGGGACTAGCGCAGACCTACGAGCAGTACTTC.